This T cell receptor beta chain is drawn from a study of T cells expressing NK-cell markers. A remark on this clonotype: Antigen specificity is unknown.

Germline assignment: CDR1 ENHRY and CDR2 SYGVKD. This CDR3 spans 13 amino acids. TCRdb derives one entry per CDR3 protein from the 5' RACE reads, leaving out DNA. This listing includes 500,000 or so distinct CDR3 sequences. Overall study findings and caveats: Researchers report these clonotypes also headed the CD3+CD56-NKG2C+ fraction in a handful of donors.

The V gene is TRBV10-3, the J gene TRBJ2-1. This TCR derives from a man in his late teens or twenties in good health. The sequenced sample was blood T cells: a sorted CD56 or NKG2C T cell subset, CD4+ or CD8+ T cells, or bulk PBMC T cells (not recorded which). This CDR3 is CATRTLDAIEQFF.